These 21 T cell receptor beta chains share one sample of origin, sequenced in a study of T cell repertoires in cytomegalovirus infection (dated by TCRdb to about 2019). The intended sense of this specimen's treatment or condition label: in vitro stimulation with specific CMV peptide epitopes to enrich CMV-specific T cells. TCRdb shows the sequencer as Illumina HiSeq 1500. The public reads were reanalyzed by TCRdb: fastp trimming at Q25, MiXCR alignment, in-frame beta chains only. Rows with a matching CDR3 protein are joined into one entry that keeps the most common DNA and genes. The table for this sample lists approximately 110,000 distinct CDR3 sequences; around 28% of them were counted only once. The ten largest account for roughly 81% of the sample. These receptors lack a known antigen. The sample here was CD8+ T cells from cultured PBMCs, taken from culture after CMV antigen stimulation. These receptors were obtained from a human donor in good health (CMV status not recorded). Some clones in this sample may be carry-over from other donors' samples.

This clonotype occurred a few times. The chain links TRBV4-1 to TRBJ1-2; D uncertain. The CDR3 is 15 residues long. Trimming stripped 0 bases from V and 4 bases from J, with 12 bases between. The V gene's germline CDR1 is MGHRA and CDR2 YSYEKL. The CDR3 region has the DNA TGCGCCAGCAGCCAAGATAGCGCAGATACCTATGGCTACACCTTC. It is translated as CASSQDSADTYGYTF.

This clonotype was seen only once. The V call is TRBV15, the J call TRBJ1-6, with TRBD1 identical over 8 bases. The germline CDR1 and CDR2 sequences are LNHNV and YYDKDF (reference sequence). V dropped 0 bases and J dropped 8; count of bases not matched to a gene: 6. The CDR3 runs 16 residues. The CDR3 here is CATSRDLAGQDSPLHF. The CDR3 nucleotides are TGTGCCACCAGCAGAGATTTGGCGGGACAGGATTCACCCCTCCACTTT.

This chain joins TRBV27 and TRBJ1-5; possibly TRBD1 for D (6 bases). The germline CDR1 and CDR2 sequences are MNHEY and SMNVEV (reference sequence). CDR3 length: 14 amino acids. Between the trimmed V and J ends, which lost 6 bases and 3 bases, there was a span of 12 bases. The CDR3 reads CASRLTGANQPQHF. The CDR3 region has the DNA TGTGCCAGCAGATTGACGGGGGCCAATCAGCCCCAGCATTTT.

The chain has TRBV19 and TRBJ1-2; D unresolved. Trimming took 3 bases from V and 0 from J, leaving 11 bases between them. Germline-derived CDR1 and CDR2 are LNHDA and SQIVND (reference sequence). The CDR3 is 15 residues long. The CDR3 is CASSMLGITNYGYTF. The CDR3 DNA follows: TGTGCCAGTAGTATGTTGGGGATTACTAACTATGGCTACACCTTC.

This sequence joins TRBV9 and TRBJ2-7; TRBD2 is a possible D gene (6 bases). The CDR3 spans 14 residues. Trimming cost V 3 bases and J 5 bases, with 15 bases left between them. The germline V gene has CDR1 SGDLS and CDR2 YYNGEE. CDR3 in amino acids: CASSGIGGTHEQYF. The CDR3 region has the DNA TGTGCCAGCAGCGGAATTGGGGGGACGCACGAGCAGTACTTC.

This clonotype has more than one count but fewer than ten. This rearrangement joins TRBV7-9 to TRBJ2-1; the D gene could be TRBD1 or TRBD2 (5 bases each). The germline gives CDR1 SEHNR, CDR2 FQNEAQ (reference sequence). Trimming took 2 bases from V and 10 from J, leaving 9 bases between them. The CDR3 length is 12 residues. This chain's CDR3 is CASSLTGTEQFF. Written as DNA, the CDR3 is TGTGCCAGCAGCTTAACTGGGACCGAGCAGTTCTTC.

Comments on this clonotype: A read error may account for a junction end that differs from germline. The chain has TRBV5-6 and TRBJ1-1; TRBD1 might be the D (6 bases). The CDR3 extends over 15 amino acids. CDR1 is SGHDT, CDR2 YYEEEE, per germline. The CDR3 DNA reads as TGTGCCAACAGCTTGGGGGCCAGCATGAACACTGAAGCTTTCTTT. This encodes CANSLGASMNTEAFF.

This clonotype came up once. The chain carries TRBV14 and TRBJ1-1; weak D call: TRBD1 (6 bases). CDR1 and CDR2 (germline): SGHDN, FVKESK. The CDR3 is 13 amino acids. The ends were cut back, 4 bases at V and 7 bases at J, with 13 bases in the middle. In DNA form, the CDR3 reads TGTGCCAGCAGCCTCGGACAGTACCATGAAGCTTTCTTT. This sequence encodes CASSLGQYHEAFF.

The rearrangement joins TRBV2 to TRBJ2-5; D gene uncertain. Trimming removed 8 bases at V and 2 bases at J, with 12 bases between. CDR3 length: 13 residues. Looked up from germline, CDR1 is SNHLY and CDR2 is FYNNEI. CDR3 sequence reads: CASGDSYQETQYF. As DNA, the CDR3 is TGTGCCAGCGGAGACTCCTATCAAGAGACCCAGTACTTC.

This clonotype was detected only a few times. The chain employs TRBV7-3 and TRBJ2-1; the D is unclear. CDR1 is SGHTA, CDR2 FQGTGA, per germline. V was cut by 5 bases and J by 5 bases, with 7 bases left in between. The CDR3 extends over 12 amino acids. The CDR3 DNA is TGTGCCAGCAGCCGAGCAGACAATGAGCAGTTCTTC. Translated, it gives CASSRADNEQFF.

This clonotype turned up a few times. The chain links TRBV12-3 or TRBV12-4 to TRBJ1-2; D gene ambiguous. CDR3 length: 13 amino acids. Trimming removed 2 bases at V and 4 bases at J, with 8 bases between. The CDR3 coding sequence is TGTGCCAGCAGTTTATCGGCCATCTATGGCTACACCTTC. Protein: CASSLSAIYGYTF.

The chain is built from TRBV12-3 or TRBV12-4 and TRBJ1-6, with 7 bases that match TRBD1. Trimming took 7 bases from V and 10 from J; bases not matched to a gene: 10. The CDR3 spans 14 residues. The CDR3 bases are TGTGCCAGCACTTCAACAGGGGTACAATCACCCCTCCACTTT. It yields the protein CASTSTGVQSPLHF.

This clonotype was picked up a small number of times. V usage is TRBV6-1 and J usage is TRBJ2-5, with TRBD2 matching over 14 bases. CDR3 size: 16 residues. J was trimmed by 3 bases and V by 6 bases; bases with no gene match: 6. The germline V gene has CDR1 MNHNS and CDR2 SASEGT. DNA for the CDR3: TGTGCCAGCAGCCACCAGGGACTAGCGGGGGAAGAGACCCAGTACTTC. Translation gives CASSHQGLAGEETQYF.

This clonotype was counted between two and nine times. The genes are TRBV28 and TRBJ2-5, with D perhaps given as TRBD1 or TRBD2 (5 bases each). Germline values: CDR1 MDHEN, CDR2 SYDVKM. This CDR3 spans 13 amino acids. V lost 2 bases, J lost 5 bases, and 9 bases lay in between. The CDR3 sequence: CASSLGGRETQYF. For the CDR3, the DNA is TGTGCCAGCAGTTTAGGGGGTCGCGAGACCCAGTACTTC.

The chain links TRBV7-2 to TRBJ1-2, with a tentative D call TRBD1 (5 bases). The V end was cut by 3 bases, the J end by 8 bases, with 13 bases between. This CDR3 spans 13 amino acids. Germline values: CDR1 SGHTA, CDR2 FQGNSA. The CDR3 loop reads CASSFREGLGYTF. CDR3 bases: TGTGCCAGCAGCTTTAGGGAGGGGCTGGGCTACACCTTC.

The V and J genes are TRBV28 and TRBJ1-2; no firm D call. The CDR3 is 14 residues long. The V gene's germline CDR1 is MDHEN and CDR2 SYDVKM. Trimming removed 4 bases from V and 2 bases from J, with 11 bases in between. The DNA for the CDR3 is TGTGCCAGCAGTTCAGAGTCGGGAAACTATGGCTACACCTTC. It codes for CASSSESGNYGYTF.

This clonotype was found a few times. This chain links TRBV6-6 with TRBJ1-1; possible D gene TRBD1, 5 bases. Germline values: CDR1 MNHNY, CDR2 SVGAGI (reference sequence). This CDR3 contains 10 residues. V was cut by 8 bases and J by 7 bases, with 8 bases left in between. This CDR3 is CASWGNEAFF. CDR3 DNA: TGTGCCAGCTGGGGGAATGAAGCTTTCTTT.

V gene TRBV12-3 or TRBV12-4 combines with J gene TRBJ2-1; D gene uncertain. CDR3 length: 11 amino acids. Between the trimmed V and J ends, which lost 3 bases and 9 bases, there was a span of 6 bases. The CDR3 sequence is CASSFRPEQFF. CDR3 DNA sequence: TGTGCCAGCAGTTTTCGCCCTGAGCAGTTCTTC.

The chain has TRBV29-1 and TRBJ2-7; D ambiguous. The germline V gene has CDR1 SQVTM and CDR2 ANQGSEA. The CDR3 runs to 12 residues. Between the trimmed V and J ends, which lost 0 bases and 4 bases, there was a span of 7 bases. The CDR3 is CSVEDDSYEQYF. DNA for the CDR3: TGCAGCGTTGAAGATGATAGTTACGAGCAGTACTTC.

This chain uses TRBV6-1 with TRBJ1-3; 7 bases are shared with TRBD1. The CDR3 is 16 amino acids. From germline, CDR1 is MNHNS and CDR2 SASEGT. Germline trimming cut 2 bases from V and 4 bases from J; bases unmatched to any gene: 8. This CDR3 reads CASSEWEGARGNTIYF. In DNA, the CDR3 is TGTGCCAGCAGTGAATGGGAGGGGGCAAGAGGAAACACCATATATTTT.

The chain recombines TRBV6-5 with TRBJ1-2, with D hard to call. The germline gives CDR1 MNHEY, CDR2 SVGAGI. V gave up 6 bases and J gave up 4 bases, with 9 bases separating them. This CDR3 contains 12 residues. Written as DNA, the CDR3 is TGTGCCAGCAGCCCCGACATCTATGGCTACACCTTC. It specifies CASSPDIYGYTF.